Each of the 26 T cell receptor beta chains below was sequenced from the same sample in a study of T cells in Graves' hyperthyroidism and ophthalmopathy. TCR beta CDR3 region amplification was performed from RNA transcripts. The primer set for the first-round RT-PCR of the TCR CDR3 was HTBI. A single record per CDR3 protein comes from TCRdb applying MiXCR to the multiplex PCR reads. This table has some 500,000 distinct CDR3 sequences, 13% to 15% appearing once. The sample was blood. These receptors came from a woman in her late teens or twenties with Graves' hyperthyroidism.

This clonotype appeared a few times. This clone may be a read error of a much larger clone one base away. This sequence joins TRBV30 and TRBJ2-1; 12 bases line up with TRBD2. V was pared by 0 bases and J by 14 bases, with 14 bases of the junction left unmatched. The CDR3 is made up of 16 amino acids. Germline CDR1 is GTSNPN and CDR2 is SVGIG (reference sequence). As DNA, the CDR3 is TGTGCCTGGAGTGTCCCTAGCGGGAGGGCCCTAATCGAGGAGTTCTTC. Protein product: CAWSVPSGRALIEEFF.

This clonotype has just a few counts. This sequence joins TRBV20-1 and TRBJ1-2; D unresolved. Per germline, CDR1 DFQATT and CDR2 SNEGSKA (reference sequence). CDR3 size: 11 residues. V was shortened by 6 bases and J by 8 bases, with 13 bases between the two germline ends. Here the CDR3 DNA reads TGCAGTGCAAGGACTCCTCGGGGCTACACCTTC. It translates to CSARTPRGYTF.

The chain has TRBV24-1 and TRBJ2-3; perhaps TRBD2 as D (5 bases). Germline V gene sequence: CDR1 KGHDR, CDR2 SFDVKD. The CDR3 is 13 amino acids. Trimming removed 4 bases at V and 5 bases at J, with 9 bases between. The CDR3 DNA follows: TGTGCCACCAGTGACTGGACTGGAGATACGCAGTATTTT. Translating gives CATSDWTGDTQYF.

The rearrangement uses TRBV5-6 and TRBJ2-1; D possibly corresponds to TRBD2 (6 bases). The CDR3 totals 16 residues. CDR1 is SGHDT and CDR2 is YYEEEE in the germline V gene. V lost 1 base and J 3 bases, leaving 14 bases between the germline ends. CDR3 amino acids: CASSLYGGRSYNEQFF. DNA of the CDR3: TGTGCCAGCAGCTTGTATGGGGGGAGGAGCTACAATGAGCAGTTCTTC. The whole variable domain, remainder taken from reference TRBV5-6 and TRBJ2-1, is DAGVTQSPTHLIKTRGQQVTLRCSPKSGHDTVSWYQQALGQGPQFIFQYYEEEERQRGNFPDRFSGHQFPNYSSELNVNALLLGDSALYLCASSLYGGRSYNEQFFGPGTRLTVL.

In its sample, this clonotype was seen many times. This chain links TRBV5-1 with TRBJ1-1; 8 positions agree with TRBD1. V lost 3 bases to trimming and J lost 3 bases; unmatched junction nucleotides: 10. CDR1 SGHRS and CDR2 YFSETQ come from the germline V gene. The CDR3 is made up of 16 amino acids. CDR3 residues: CASSSGRGRGDTEAFF. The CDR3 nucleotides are TGCGCCAGCAGCTCGGGCAGGGGGCGTGGGGACACTGAAGCTTTCTTT.

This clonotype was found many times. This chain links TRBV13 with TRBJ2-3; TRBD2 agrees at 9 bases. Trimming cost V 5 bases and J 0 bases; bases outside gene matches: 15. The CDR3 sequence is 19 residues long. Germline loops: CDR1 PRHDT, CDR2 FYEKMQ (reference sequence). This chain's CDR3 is CASSPLAGTSLSSTDTQYF. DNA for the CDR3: TGTGCCAGCAGCCCCCTCGCCGGGACTAGCCTTTCTAGCACAGATACGCAGTATTTT.

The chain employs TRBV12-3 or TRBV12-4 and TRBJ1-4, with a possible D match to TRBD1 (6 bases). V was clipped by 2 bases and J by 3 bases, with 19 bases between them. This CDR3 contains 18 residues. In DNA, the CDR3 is TGTGCCAGCAGTTTATCAGGGGCGATCGGTGTGGCTAATGAAAAACTGTTTTTT. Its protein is CASSLSGAIGVANEKLFF.

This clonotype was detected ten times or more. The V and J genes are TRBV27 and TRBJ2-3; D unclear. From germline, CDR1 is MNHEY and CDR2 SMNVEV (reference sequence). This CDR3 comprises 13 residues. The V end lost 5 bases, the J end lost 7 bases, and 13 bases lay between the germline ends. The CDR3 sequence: CASSMSLGNTQYF. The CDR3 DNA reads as TGTGCCAGCAGTATGTCGTTGGGCAATACGCAGTATTTT.

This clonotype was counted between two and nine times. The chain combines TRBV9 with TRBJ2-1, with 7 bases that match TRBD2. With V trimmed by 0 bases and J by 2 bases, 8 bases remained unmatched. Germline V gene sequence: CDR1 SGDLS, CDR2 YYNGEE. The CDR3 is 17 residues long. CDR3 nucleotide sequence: TGTGCCAGCAGCGTAGGGTCAGCGGGAACTCCCTACAATGAGCAGTTCTTC. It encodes CASSVGSAGTPYNEQFF.

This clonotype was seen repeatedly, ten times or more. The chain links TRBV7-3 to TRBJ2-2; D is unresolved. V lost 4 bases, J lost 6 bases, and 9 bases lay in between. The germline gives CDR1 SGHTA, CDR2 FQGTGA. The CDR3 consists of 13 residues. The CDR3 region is CASSYLQAGELFF. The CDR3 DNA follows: TGTGCCAGCAGCTACCTTCAGGCCGGGGAGCTGTTTTTT.

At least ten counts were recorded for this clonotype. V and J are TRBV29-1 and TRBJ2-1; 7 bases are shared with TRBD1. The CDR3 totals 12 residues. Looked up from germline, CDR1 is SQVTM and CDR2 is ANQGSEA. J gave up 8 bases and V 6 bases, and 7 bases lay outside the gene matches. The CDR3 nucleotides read TGCAGCGTGGGACAGTCCGGGGATGAGCAGTTCTTC. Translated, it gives CSVGQSGDEQFF.

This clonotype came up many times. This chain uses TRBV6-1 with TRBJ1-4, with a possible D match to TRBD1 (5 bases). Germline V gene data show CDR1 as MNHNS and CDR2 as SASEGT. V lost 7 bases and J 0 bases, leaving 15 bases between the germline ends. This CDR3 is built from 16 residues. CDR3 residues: CASTARQIATNEKLFF. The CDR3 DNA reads TGTGCCAGCACCGCCCGACAGATTGCAACTAATGAAAAACTGTTTTTT.

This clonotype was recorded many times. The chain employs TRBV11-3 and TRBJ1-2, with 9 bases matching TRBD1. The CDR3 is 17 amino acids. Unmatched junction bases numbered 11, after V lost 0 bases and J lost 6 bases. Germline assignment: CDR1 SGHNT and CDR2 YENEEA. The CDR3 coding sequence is TGTGCCAGCAGCTTAGAGGGGCCTAGGACAGGGGATCATGGCTACACCTTC. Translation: CASSLEGPRTGDHGYTF.

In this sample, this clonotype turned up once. The CDR3 region has the DNA TGTGCCAGCAGTCGGGGCACATCAAACCAGCCCGAGACCCAGTACTTC. The encoded protein is CASSRGTSNQPETQYF. The chain is built from TRBV6-1 and TRBJ2-5, with D possibly called TRBD1 or TRBD2 (5 bases each). The CDR3 loop spans 16 amino acids. Germline lookup yields CDR1 MNHNS and CDR2 SASEGT. Trimming removed 5 bases at V and 5 bases at J, with 21 bases between.

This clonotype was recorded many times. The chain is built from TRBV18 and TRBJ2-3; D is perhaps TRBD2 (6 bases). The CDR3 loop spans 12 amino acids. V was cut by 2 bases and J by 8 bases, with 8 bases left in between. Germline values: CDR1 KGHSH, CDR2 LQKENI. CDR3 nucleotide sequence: TGTGCCAGCTCACCAGTGGAGGGTACGCAGTATTTT. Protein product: CASSPVEGTQYF.

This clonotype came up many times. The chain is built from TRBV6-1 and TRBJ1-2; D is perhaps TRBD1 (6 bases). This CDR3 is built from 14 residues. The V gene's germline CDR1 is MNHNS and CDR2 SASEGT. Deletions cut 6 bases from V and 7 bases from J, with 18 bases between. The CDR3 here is CASRDGGPFSGYTF. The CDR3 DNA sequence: TGTGCCAGCAGGGATGGGGGCCCCTTCAGTGGCTACACCTTC.

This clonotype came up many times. The CDR3 here is CSVVGLASISYNEQFF. DNA of the CDR3: TGCAGTGTCGTGGGACTAGCCTCGATCTCCTACAATGAGCAGTTCTTC. The rearrangement links TRBV20-1 to TRBJ2-1; 9 positions match TRBD2. After removal of 7 bases from V and 0 bases from J, the junction contained 10 bases not matched to a gene. Germline CDR1 and CDR2: DFQATT and SNEGSKA (reference sequence). The CDR3 is 16 amino acids.

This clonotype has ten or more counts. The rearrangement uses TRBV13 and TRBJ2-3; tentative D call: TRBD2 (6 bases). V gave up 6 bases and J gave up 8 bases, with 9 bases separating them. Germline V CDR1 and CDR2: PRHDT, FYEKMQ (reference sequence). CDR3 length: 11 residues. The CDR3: CASRFGGTQYF. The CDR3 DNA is TGTGCCAGCAGGTTCGGGGGTACGCAGTATTTT.

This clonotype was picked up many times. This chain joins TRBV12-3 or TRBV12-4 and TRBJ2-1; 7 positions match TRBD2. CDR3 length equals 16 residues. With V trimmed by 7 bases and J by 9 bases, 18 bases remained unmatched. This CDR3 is CASTLSAGLTGGEQFF. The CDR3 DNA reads TGTGCCAGCACCTTGTCCGCGGGGCTAACGGGGGGTGAGCAGTTCTTC.

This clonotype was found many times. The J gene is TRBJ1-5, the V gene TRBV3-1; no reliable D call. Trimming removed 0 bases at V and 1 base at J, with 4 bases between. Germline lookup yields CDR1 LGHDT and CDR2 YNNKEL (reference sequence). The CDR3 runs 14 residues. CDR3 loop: CASSQDASNQPQHF. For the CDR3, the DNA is TGTGCCAGCAGCCAAGATGCGAGCAATCAGCCCCAGCATTTT.

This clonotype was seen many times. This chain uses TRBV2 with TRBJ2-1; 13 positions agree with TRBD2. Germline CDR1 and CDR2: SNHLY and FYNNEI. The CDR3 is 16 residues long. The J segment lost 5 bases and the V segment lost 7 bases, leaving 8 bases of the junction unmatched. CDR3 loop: CASTYQGLAGNNEQFF. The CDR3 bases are TGTGCCAGCACTTACCAGGGACTAGCGGGAAACAATGAGCAGTTCTTC.

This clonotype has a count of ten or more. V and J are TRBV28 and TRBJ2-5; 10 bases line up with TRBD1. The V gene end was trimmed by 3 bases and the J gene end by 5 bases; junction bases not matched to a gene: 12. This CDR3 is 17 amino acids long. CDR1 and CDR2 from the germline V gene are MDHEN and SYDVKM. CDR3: CASSFRTTGTGDETQYF. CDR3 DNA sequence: TGTGCCAGCAGTTTTCGAACCACCGGGACAGGGGATGAGACCCAGTACTTC.

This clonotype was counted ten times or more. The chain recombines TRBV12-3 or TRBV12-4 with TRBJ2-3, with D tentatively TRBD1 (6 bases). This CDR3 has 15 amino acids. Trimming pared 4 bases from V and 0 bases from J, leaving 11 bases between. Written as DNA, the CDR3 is TGTGCCAGCAGTTCTACAGGGTTAAGCACAGATACGCAGTATTTT. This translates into CASSSTGLSTDTQYF.

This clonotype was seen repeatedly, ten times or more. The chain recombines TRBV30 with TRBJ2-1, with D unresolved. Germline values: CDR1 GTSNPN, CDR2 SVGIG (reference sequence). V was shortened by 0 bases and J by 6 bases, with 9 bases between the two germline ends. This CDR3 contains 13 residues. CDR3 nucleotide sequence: TGTGCCTGGAGTGTTGTGGCCCCCAATGAGCAGTTCTTC. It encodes CAWSVVAPNEQFF.

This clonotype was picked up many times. The CDR3 bases are TGTGCCAGCAGGATCACGGGGACTTCCGCGCTCGGGACCCAGTACTTC. Amino acid sequence: CASRITGTSALGTQYF. The chain has TRBV3-1 and TRBJ2-5; D perhaps matches TRBD2 (6 bases). CDR3 length: 16 amino acids. V dropped 6 bases and J dropped 7 bases, with 24 bases sitting between them. Germline CDR1 is LGHDT and CDR2 is YNNKEL (reference sequence).

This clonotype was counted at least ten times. CDR3 region: CATSSKRGNYGYTF. CDR3 DNA: TGTGCCACCAGCAGTAAACGGGGGAACTATGGCTACACCTTC. The rearrangement links TRBV15 to TRBJ1-2; perhaps TRBD1 as D (5 bases). Trimming took off 3 bases at V and 2 bases at J, with 10 bases between the two ends. The CDR3 runs 14 residues. Looked up from germline, CDR1 is LNHNV and CDR2 is YYDKDF (reference sequence).